A selection of T cell receptor beta chains follows, all from one sample in a study of T cell responses to AZD1222 COVID-19 vaccine. Assay: immunoSEQ multiplex PCR; the TCRdb copy retains only in-frame clones and omits some. The table shows about 100,000 clones, with approximately 87% occurring only once. Sequencing was performed on peripheral blood, taken 28 days after the second AZD1222 dose. All receptors come from an adult who received the AZD1222 COVID-19 vaccine. Each CDR3 is given without its conserved first and last residue. Fields, in order: V gene, J gene, CDR3 protein.

v_gene: TRBV7-3; j_gene: TRBJ1-4; CDR3aa: ASSATGTQGEKLF
v_gene: TRBV5-6; j_gene: TRBJ1-1; CDR3aa: ASSIGGLVTEAF
v_gene: TRBV27; j_gene: TRBJ2-2; CDR3aa: ASSLPGQGATGELF
v_gene: TRBV30; j_gene: TRBJ1-2; CDR3aa: AWSRGHDYGYT
v_gene: TRBV30; j_gene: TRBJ2-3; CDR3aa: AWDGPTDTQY
v_gene: TRBV10-3; j_gene: TRBJ1-6; CDR3aa: AISESGQALH
v_gene: TRBV3-1/TRBV3-2; j_gene: TRBJ1-2; CDR3aa: ASSQDTAGGRGYT
v_gene: TRBV3-1/TRBV3-2; j_gene: TRBJ2-1; CDR3aa: ASSQDVWGGFGDEQF
v_gene: TRBV19; j_gene: TRBJ1-5; CDR3aa: ASSQRQGGQPQH
v_gene: TRBV5-1; j_gene: TRBJ2-3; CDR3aa: ASSWDRGDTQY
v_gene: TRBV5-1; j_gene: TRBJ2-7; CDR3aa: ASSLESSSYEQY